A selection of T cell receptor beta chains follows, all from one sample in a study of cytomegalovirus exposure and HLA in healthy donors. Sequencing used immunoSEQ multiplex PCR; TCRdb keeps in-frame clones, though not all of them. The table records roughly 150,000 clones, around a tenth of them present only once. The sample consisted of PBMCs. These receptors all stem from a man in his fifties or sixties in good health and CMV-seronegative. Each CDR3 is given with its conserved first and last residue. The order of the fields is J gene, V gene, D gene, clone size, CDR3 protein, CDR3 DNA. The D gene is left open where the match is weak. Clone size appears in some rows only: once, few, many, or a class for an expanded clone.

J: TRBJ2-1; V: TRBV4-1; D: TRBD2; size: NA; CDR3: CASSQGTGTREQFF; DNA: TGCGCCAGCAGCCAAGGTACCGGGACTAGGGAGCAGTTCTTC
J: TRBJ1-1; V: TRBV5-1; D: NA; size: few; CDR3: CASSPFPDNTEAFF; DNA: TGCGCCAGCAGCCCTTTTCCAGATAACACTGAAGCTTTCTTT
J: TRBJ2-7; V: TRBV7-6; D: NA; size: few; CDR3: CASSLRVGGDPYEQYF; DNA: TGTGCCAGCAGCTTAAGGGTCGGAGGGGACCCCTACGAGCAGTACTTC
J: TRBJ2-3; V: TRBV19; D: TRBD2; size: NA; CDR3: CASGTSGGNTDTQYF; DNA: TGTGCCAGCGGTACTAGCGGGGGGAACACAGATACGCAGTATTTT
J: TRBJ1-2; V: TRBV30; D: TRBD1; size: few; CDR3: CAWKGSRGDYGYTF; DNA: TGTGCCTGGAAAGGGAGCAGGGGGGACTATGGCTACACCTTC
J: TRBJ2-5; V: TRBV5-1; D: NA; size: NA; CDR3: CASSRDRRGPGETQYF; DNA: TGCGCCAGCAGCCGGGACCGGAGGGGGCCAGGGGAGACCCAGTACTTC
J: TRBJ1-2; V: TRBV5-4; D: NA; size: NA; CDR3: CASSLAPRGPGYGYTF; DNA: TGTGCCAGCAGCTTGGCTCCGCGGGGCCCAGGCTATGGCTACACCTTC
J: TRBJ2-2; V: TRBV2; D: NA; size: NA; CDR3: CASRGQNTGELFF; DNA: TGTGCCAGCAGGGGACAGAACACCGGGGAGCTGTTTTTT
J: TRBJ2-3; V: TRBV5-4; D: TRBD2; size: few; CDR3: CASSLGGRLGDTQYF; DNA: TGTGCCAGCAGCTTGGGCGGGAGGCTTGGAGATACGCAGTATTTT
J: TRBJ1-1; V: TRBV6-5; D: NA; size: few; CDR3: CASSYAREAFF; DNA: TGTGCCAGCAGTTACGCGAGGGAAGCTTTCTTT
J: TRBJ1-4; V: TRBV6-5; D: TRBD1; size: few; CDR3: CASSHRDRGREKLFF; DNA: TGTGCCAGCAGTCACCGGGACAGGGGAAGGGAAAAACTGTTTTTT
J: TRBJ1-3; V: TRBV5-1; D: TRBD1; size: few; CDR3: CASSLEGRGQSGNTIYF; DNA: TGCGCCAGCAGCTTGGAAGGCAGGGGGCAATCTGGAAACACCATATATTTT
J: TRBJ1-2; V: TRBV7-8; D: TRBD1; size: NA; CDR3: CASSFRDREWGYGYTF; DNA: TGTGCCAGCAGCTTCCGGGACAGGGAATGGGGCTATGGCTACACCTTC
J: TRBJ2-5; V: TRBV9; D: NA; size: few; CDR3: CASSVRGLSEVQYF; DNA: TGTGCCAGCAGCGTCAGGGGATTGTCAGAAGTCCAGTACTTC
J: TRBJ1-1; V: TRBV6-1; D: NA; size: NA; CDR3: CASSRGQGLTEAFF; DNA: TGTGCCAGCAGTCGGGGTCAAGGGCTCACTGAAGCTTTCTTT
J: TRBJ2-7; V: TRBV7-2; D: TRBD2; size: few; CDR3: CASSGSGRATYEQYF; DNA: TGTGCCAGCAGTGGAAGCGGGAGAGCCACCTACGAGCAGTACTTC
J: TRBJ2-1; V: TRBV7-3; D: NA; size: NA; CDR3: CASSLRLGAQIGEQFF; DNA: TGTGCCAGCAGCTTAAGGCTGGGGGCGCAGATCGGCGAGCAGTTCTTC
J: TRBJ2-1; V: TRBV2; D: TRBD1; size: many; CDR3: CASSVGQGANNEQFF; DNA: TGTGCCAGCAGTGTTGGACAGGGGGCGAACAATGAGCAGTTCTTC
J: TRBJ2-1; V: TRBV6-5; D: TRBD1; size: NA; CDR3: CASSYSGGLDEQFF; DNA: TGTGCCAGCAGTTACTCAGGGGGCCTGGATGAGCAGTTCTTC
J: TRBJ2-1; V: TRBV7-8; D: TRBD2; size: once; CDR3: CASSIRTSGSSYNEQFF; DNA: TGTGCCAGCAGCATTCGGACTAGCGGAAGCTCCTACAATGAGCAGTTCTTC
J: TRBJ1-4; V: TRBV28; D: NA; size: NA; CDR3: CASSFGGQGEKLFF; DNA: TGTGCCAGCAGTTTTGGAGGCCAAGGTGAAAAACTGTTTTTT
J: TRBJ1-2; V: TRBV5-1; D: NA; size: few; CDR3: CASSLERADRYGYTF; DNA: TGCGCCAGCAGCTTGGAGAGGGCCGACCGCTATGGCTACACCTTC
J: TRBJ1-1; V: TRBV15; D: TRBD1; size: NA; CDR3: CATSSKATGVTEAFF; DNA: TGTGCCACCAGCAGCAAAGCTACAGGGGTCACTGAAGCTTTCTTT
J: TRBJ2-3; V: TRBV12-5; D: NA; size: NA; CDR3: CASGTTGWGTTDTQYF; DNA: TGTGCTAGTGGTACAACAGGGTGGGGGACCACAGATACGCAGTATTTT
J: TRBJ2-7; V: TRBV5-4; D: TRBD2; size: NA; CDR3: CASSLRLAGVEQYF; DNA: TGTGCCAGCAGCTTGCGACTAGCGGGGGTCGAGCAGTACTTC
J: TRBJ1-2; V: TRBV5-4; D: TRBD1; size: few; CDR3: CASSLGGQLNYGYTF; DNA: TGTGCCAGCAGCTTGGGGGGACAGCTAAACTATGGCTACACCTTC
J: TRBJ1-1; V: TRBV2; D: NA; size: few; CDR3: CASRTGRRGTEAFF; DNA: TGTGCCAGCAGGACGGGACGGAGGGGCACTGAAGCTTTCTTT
J: TRBJ1-1; V: TRBV19; D: NA; size: NA; CDR3: CASSNRETEAFF; DNA: TGTGCCAGTAGTAACAGGGAGACTGAAGCTTTCTTT
J: TRBJ1-4; V: TRBV10-2; D: TRBD1; size: few; CDR3: CASSESGQGGGEKLFF; DNA: TGCGCCAGCAGTGAGTCGGGACAGGGCGGGGGTGAAAAACTGTTTTTT
J: TRBJ1-6; V: TRBV7-8; D: NA; size: few; CDR3: CASQQGSNSPLHF; DNA: TGTGCCAGCCAGCAGGGGAGTAATTCACCCCTCCACTTT
J: TRBJ1-1; V: TRBV5-1; D: TRBD1; size: NA; CDR3: CASSIIQGARTEAFF; DNA: TGCGCCAGCAGCATAATACAGGGGGCGAGGACTGAAGCTTTCTTT
J: TRBJ2-7; V: TRBV5-1; D: TRBD2; size: NA; CDR3: CASSLGAGGTAYEQYF; DNA: TGCGCCAGCAGCTTAGGGGCGGGGGGGACTGCCTACGAGCAGTACTTC
J: TRBJ1-5; V: TRBV30; D: TRBD1; size: NA; CDR3: CAAGTGGNTQPQHF; DNA: TGTGCCGCCGGGACAGGGGGCAATACACAGCCCCAGCATTTT
J: TRBJ2-7; V: TRBV6-5; D: TRBD1; size: few; CDR3: CASSDRDRAYEQYF; DNA: TGTGCCAGCAGTGACCGGGACAGGGCCTACGAGCAGTACTTC
J: TRBJ2-3; V: TRBV2; D: NA; size: few; CDR3: CASNLGLTDTQYF; DNA: TGTGCCAGCAACTTGGGCCTCACAGATACGCAGTATTTT
J: TRBJ2-5; V: TRBV18; D: TRBD2; size: NA; CDR3: CASSLRGGALQETQYF; DNA: TGTGCCAGCTCACTGCGGGGGGGGGCCCTCCAAGAGACCCAGTACTTC
J: TRBJ2-5; V: TRBV6-5; D: TRBD2; size: few; CDR3: CASSYRAGATKETQYF; DNA: TGTGCCAGCAGTTACCGAGCGGGGGCGACAAAAGAGACCCAGTACTTC
J: TRBJ1-4; V: TRBV7-9; D: TRBD1; size: few; CDR3: CASSLQQGGNEKLFF; DNA: TGTGCCAGCAGCCTCCAACAGGGGGGTAATGAAAAACTGTTTTTT
J: TRBJ2-3; V: TRBV7-9; D: NA; size: few; CDR3: CASSLAQAITDTQYF; DNA: TGTGCCAGCAGCTTAGCCCAGGCGATAACAGATACGCAGTATTTT
J: TRBJ2-7; V: TRBV19; D: TRBD1; size: few; CDR3: CASAGQGGYEQYF; DNA: TGTGCCAGTGCGGGACAGGGGGGCTACGAGCAGTACTTC
J: TRBJ2-7; V: TRBV6-1; D: TRBD1; size: few; CDR3: CASSEYTGQFSYEQYF; DNA: TGTGCCAGCAGTGAATATACGGGACAGTTCTCCTACGAGCAGTACTTC
J: TRBJ1-1; V: TRBV5-1; D: TRBD1; size: NA; CDR3: CASSTLGQGNTEAFF; DNA: TGCGCCAGCAGCACGCTGGGACAGGGGAACACTGAAGCTTTCTTT
J: TRBJ2-1; V: TRBV7-9; D: NA; size: NA; CDR3: CASSLADEQFF; DNA: TGTGCCAGCAGCTTGGCGGATGAGCAGTTCTTC
J: TRBJ1-6; V: TRBV10-2; D: TRBD1; size: NA; CDR3: CASSEFLRTGGLADNSPLHF; DNA: TGCGCCAGCAGTGAGTTTCTTAGGACAGGGGGGCTAGCCGATAATTCACCCCTCCACTTT
J: TRBJ2-3; V: TRBV11-3; D: TRBD1; size: NA; CDR3: CASSPGQATDTQYF; DNA: TGTGCCAGCAGCCCAGGACAGGCCACAGATACGCAGTATTTT
J: TRBJ2-3; V: TRBV5-1; D: TRBD2; size: NA; CDR3: CASSLVASGGGTDTQYF; DNA: TGCGCCAGCAGCTTGGTGGCTAGCGGGGGGGGGACAGATACGCAGTATTTT
J: TRBJ1-2; V: TRBV9; D: NA; size: NA; CDR3: CASLGGHYGYTF; DNA: TGTGCCAGCTTGGGAGGCCACTATGGCTACACCTTC
J: TRBJ2-1; V: TRBV5-4; D: NA; size: NA; CDR3: CASSIRRNEQFF; DNA: TGTGCCAGCAGCATACGGAGGAATGAGCAGTTCTTC
J: TRBJ1-6; V: TRBV30; D: NA; size: NA; CDR3: CARSRGSSYNSPLHF; DNA: TGTGCCCGATCGAGGGGGAGCTCCTATAATTCACCCCTCCACTTT
J: TRBJ2-2; V: TRBV11-2; D: NA; size: NA; CDR3: CASSFLGGDGTGELFF; DNA: TGTGCCAGCAGCTTTCTAGGGGGAGATGGTACCGGGGAGCTGTTTTTT
J: TRBJ1-2; V: TRBV28; D: NA; size: few; CDR3: CASSLTPPQGGGYTF; DNA: TGTGCCAGCAGTTTAACCCCCCCACAGGGTGGTGGCTACACCTTC
J: TRBJ2-7; V: TRBV9; D: TRBD2; size: NA; CDR3: CASTPRGERGDEQYF; DNA: TGTGCCAGCACCCCACGGGGGGAGAGGGGAGACGAGCAGTACTTC
J: TRBJ2-2; V: TRBV6-1; D: NA; size: few; CDR3: CASSPGGDTGELFF; DNA: TGTGCCAGCAGCCCCGGCGGAGACACCGGGGAGCTGTTTTTT
J: TRBJ1-1; V: TRBV9; D: NA; size: few; CDR3: CASSVAGGRDTEAFF; DNA: TGTGCCAGCAGCGTAGCTGGCGGTCGGGACACTGAAGCTTTCTTT
J: TRBJ1-4; V: TRBV13; D: NA; size: few; CDR3: CASSPGGANRDEKLFF; DNA: TGTGCCAGCAGCCCGGGAGGGGCTAACCGGGATGAAAAACTGTTTTTT
J: TRBJ1-1; V: TRBV19; D: NA; size: NA; CDR3: CATHPGFRGNTEAFF; DNA: TGTGCCACTCATCCAGGGTTTAGGGGGAACACTGAAGCTTTCTTT
J: TRBJ2-7; V: TRBV15; D: NA; size: NA; CDR3: CATSRDGGLLSYEQYF; DNA: TGTGCCACCAGCAGAGATGGAGGGCTACTCTCCTACGAGCAGTACTTC
J: TRBJ1-2; V: TRBV5-1; D: NA; size: NA; CDR3: CASSLTGATNYGYTF; DNA: TGCGCCAGCAGCTTGACAGGAGCCACTAACTATGGCTACACCTTC
J: TRBJ2-7; V: TRBV5-1; D: NA; size: few; CDR3: CASSPSEAYEQYF; DNA: TGCGCCAGCAGCCCCTCTGAGGCCTACGAGCAGTACTTC
J: TRBJ2-4; V: TRBV30; D: TRBD2; size: NA; CDR3: CAWSVMAGEAPDIQYF; DNA: TGTGCCTGGAGTGTAATGGCGGGAGAGGCCCCGGACATTCAGTACTTC